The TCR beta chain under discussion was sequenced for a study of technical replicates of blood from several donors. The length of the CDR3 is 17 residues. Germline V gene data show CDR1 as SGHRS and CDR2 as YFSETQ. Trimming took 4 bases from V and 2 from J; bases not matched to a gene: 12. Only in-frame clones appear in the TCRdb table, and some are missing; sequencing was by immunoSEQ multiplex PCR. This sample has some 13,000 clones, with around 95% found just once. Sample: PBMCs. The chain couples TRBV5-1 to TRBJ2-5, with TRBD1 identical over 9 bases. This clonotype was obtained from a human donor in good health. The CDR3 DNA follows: TGCGCCAGCAGCCCGGGTGGGGACAGGGCAGTTCAAGAGACCCAGTACTTC. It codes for CASSPGGDRAVQETQYF. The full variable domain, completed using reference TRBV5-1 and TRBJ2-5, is KAGVTQTPRYLIKTRGQQVTLSCSPISGHRSVSWYQQTPGQGLQFLFEYFSETQRNKGNFPGRFSGRQFSNSRSEMNVSTLELGDSALYLCASSPGGDRAVQETQYFGPGTRLLVL.